One and the same sample provided the 25 T cell receptor beta chains below, sequenced in a study of T-cell reconstitution after alpha-beta-depleted transplantation in children. Unique molecular identifiers featured in how the TCRbeta library was prepared. TCRdb re-called the PCR reads with MiXCR, one entry per CDR3 protein. This sample carries 70,000 to 100,000 distinct CDR3 sequences, 12% of them seen once, and the ten largest clones take over 11%. The input for sequencing was PBMCs from the stem cell graft donor, taken from the stem cell graft. These receptors came from a human donor who donated a stem cell graft to a child with inherited bone marrow failure.

The chain carries TRBV13 and TRBJ1-6, with 12 nucleotides matching TRBD1. J was trimmed by 7 bases and V by 0 bases; bases with no gene match: 4. Looked up from germline, CDR1 is PRHDT and CDR2 is FYEKMQ (reference sequence). This CDR3 region has 17 residues. CDR3 sequence (DNA): TGTGCCAGCAGCTTAGGGGGACAGGGGGCGCGAAATTCACCCCTCCACTTT. Translation gives CASSLGGQGARNSPLHF.

This clonotype was seen at least ten times. One end of the junction does not line up with germline, which may come from a read error. The chain is built from TRBV13 and TRBJ2-1; TRBD2 matches at 10 bases. This CDR3 has 15 amino acids. Germline lookup yields CDR1 PRHDT and CDR2 FYEKMQ (reference sequence). CDR3 sequence: CAGRTSGSSYNEQFF. The CDR3 DNA reads as TGTGCCGGCAGGACTAGCGGTAGCTCCTACAATGAGCAGTTCTTC.

The chain has TRBV4-1 and TRBJ2-3, with TRBD1 matching over 7 bases. Germline CDR1 is MGHRA and CDR2 is YSYEKL. After removal of 4 bases from V and 0 bases from J, the junction contained 7 bases not matched to a gene. The CDR3 consists of 16 residues. CDR3 sequence: CASSRETGISTDTQYF. Written as DNA, the CDR3 is TGCGCCAGCAGCCGGGAGACAGGGATAAGCACAGATACGCAGTATTTT.

This clonotype showed up many times. The V and J genes are TRBV9 and TRBJ2-7; D unclear. V was clipped by 0 bases and J by 2 bases, with 12 bases between them. The germline gives CDR1 SGDLS, CDR2 YYNGEE. There are 15 residues in the CDR3. The CDR3 DNA reads as TGTGCCAGCAGCGTAGGTTCCTTAGGTACCTACGAGCAGTACTTC. Translating gives CASSVGSLGTYEQYF. Combining the CDR3 with reference TRBV9 and TRBJ2-7 gives the whole variable domain DSGVTQTPKHLITATGQRVTLRCSPRSGDLSVYWYQQSLDQGLQFLIQYYNGEERAKGNILERFSAQQFPDLHSELNLSSLELGDSALYFCASSVGSLGTYEQYFGPGTRLTVT.

The gene calls are TRBV6-2 or TRBV6-3 and TRBJ2-2; TRBD2 aligns across 8 bases. The V segment lost 7 bases and the J segment 7 bases; nucleotides outside the gene matches: 11. The CDR3 runs to 15 residues. CDR1 MNHEY and CDR2 SVGEGT come from the germline V gene. CDR3 residues: CASKRTSRGSGELFF. The CDR3 DNA follows: TGTGCCAGCAAACGGACTAGCCGAGGAAGCGGGGAGCTGTTTTTT.

This clonotype was found many times. V usage is TRBV9 and J usage is TRBJ1-2, with TRBD1 matching over 7 bases. Germline V gene sequence: CDR1 SGDLS, CDR2 YYNGEE. The CDR3 contains 13 residues. V shed 4 bases, J shed 3 bases, and the junction held 3 bases outside the gene matches. The chain's CDR3 is CASSQGVDYGYTF. CDR3 nucleotides: TGTGCCAGCAGCCAGGGGGTAGACTATGGCTACACCTTC.

This clonotype occurred many times. The chain combines TRBV4-3 with TRBJ2-7; no clear D gene. V lost 0 bases and J lost 0, with 12 bases in between. Germline values: CDR1 LGHNA, CDR2 YSLEER. The CDR3 spans 16 residues. The CDR3 region is CASSQDRSARSYEQYF. The CDR3 region has the DNA TGCGCCAGCAGCCAAGATCGGAGCGCACGCTCCTACGAGCAGTACTTC.

This clonotype was detected ten times or more. The V call is TRBV5-5, the J call TRBJ1-4; the D is unclear. The germline V gene encodes CDR1 SGHKS and CDR2 YYEKEE (reference sequence). The V end lost 6 bases, the J end lost 8 bases, and 17 bases lay between the germline ends. The CDR3 is 14 residues long. CDR3 bases: TGTGCCAGCACCCAGGTCGGGTTGGGGGAAAAACTGTTTTTT. Protein product: CASTQVGLGEKLFF.

A word on this clonotype: A much bigger clone sits one base away, suggesting this may be a read error. The chain couples TRBV18 to TRBJ2-7, with D possibly being TRBD1 or TRBD2 (5 bases each). Trimming shortened V by 4 bases and J by 1 base, and 17 bases separated the two germline ends. This CDR3 comprises 16 residues. CDR1 is KGHSH, CDR2 LQKENI, per germline. In nucleotides, the CDR3 is TGTGCCAGCTCACTCCCAACGGGACGCTGTTCCTACGAGCAGTACTTC. Translating it yields CASSLPTGRCSYEQYF.

There are many counts of this clonotype. The gene calls are TRBV20-1 and TRBJ2-5; 8 bases fit TRBD1. The CDR3 extends over 12 amino acids. V shed 7 bases, J shed 5 bases, and the junction held 6 bases outside the gene matches. In germline, CDR1 is DFQATT, CDR2 SNEGSKA (reference sequence). CDR3 DNA sequence: TGCAGTGTTCCGGACAGGGTTGAGACCCAGTACTTC. The encoded protein is CSVPDRVETQYF.

This clonotype was observed many times. The rearrangement links TRBV11-2 to TRBJ2-3, with TRBD2 as a possible D gene (6 bases). Per the germline V gene, CDR1 is SGHAT and CDR2 is FQNNGV. Trimming took 10 bases from V and 6 from J, leaving 17 bases between them. The CDR3 has 13 residues. The CDR3 sequence is CATQSPSGDTQYF. The CDR3 DNA follows: TGTGCCACCCAAAGTCCCAGCGGGGATACGCAGTATTTT.

The sample holds many counts of this clonotype. V is TRBV24-1 and J is TRBJ2-1; D is perhaps TRBD1 or TRBD2 (5 bases each). The germline V gene encodes CDR1 KGHDR and CDR2 SFDVKD. With 2 bases removed from V and 7 bases from J, the gap between germline ends came to 17 bases. This CDR3 is 16 amino acids long. CDR3 protein: CATSDSGSPPGNEQFF. The CDR3 bases are TGTGCCACCAGTGATTCAGGGAGCCCCCCTGGGAATGAGCAGTTCTTC.

At least ten counts were recorded for this clonotype. The genes are TRBV5-1 and TRBJ2-2; 9 bases align to TRBD2. CDR3 length: 18 amino acids. Per germline, CDR1 SGHRS and CDR2 YFSETQ. The junction had 10 bases not matched to a gene; V was cut back by 1 base and J by 3 bases. The CDR3 coding sequence is TGCGCCAGCAGCTTGTCCCCTCTAGCGGGGAAGTACACCGGGGAGCTGTTTTTT. Its protein is CASSLSPLAGKYTGELFF.

In its sample, this clonotype was seen many times. This sequence joins TRBV7-6 and TRBJ1-1; TRBD1 agrees at 12 bases. The V gene's germline CDR1 is SGHVS and CDR2 FNYEAQ. This CDR3 contains 17 residues. The V and J ends lost 5 bases and 1 base, in that order; junction bases with no gene match: 8. The CDR3 is CASSPGQGAGGNTEAFF. The CDR3 DNA reads as TGTGCCAGCAGCCCGGGACAGGGGGCGGGCGGGAACACTGAAGCTTTCTTT.

The chain couples TRBV19 to TRBJ2-5; D is ambiguous. Germline lookup yields CDR1 LNHDA and CDR2 SQIVND (reference sequence). V lost 7 bases to trimming and J lost 1 base, with 19 bases between them. The CDR3 has 16 residues. As DNA, the CDR3 is TGTGCCAGTACTCCTCCGGACCGAGGAACCCAAGAGACCCAGTACTTC. This gives the protein CASTPPDRGTQETQYF.

The table lists this clonotype with many counts. This CDR3 reads CSARDGGMNTEAFF. Here the CDR3 DNA reads TGCAGTGCTAGAGACGGGGGGATGAACACTGAAGCTTTCTTT. V gene TRBV20-1 combines with J gene TRBJ1-1; D is perhaps TRBD1 (5 bases). Trimming removed 0 bases from V and 0 bases from J, with 8 bases in between. Germline-derived CDR1 and CDR2 are DFQATT and SNEGSKA (reference sequence). The CDR3 sequence is 14 residues long.

This clonotype appeared many times. The J gene is TRBJ1-6, the V gene TRBV4-1; D is uncertain. CDR1 and CDR2 (germline): MGHRA, YSYEKL. The length of the CDR3 is 14 residues. V shed 4 bases and J shed 8 bases, with 12 bases lying between them. CDR3 nucleotide sequence: TGCGCCAGCAGCCCGGGCTTCGTAGATTCACCCCTCCACTTT. Translation: CASSPGFVDSPLHF.

This clonotype was counted ten times or more. V and J are TRBV5-1 and TRBJ2-2, with 13 positions matching TRBD2. This CDR3 contains 18 residues. The ends lost 1 base at V and 2 bases at J; junction bases unmatched: 5. In germline, CDR1 is SGHRS, CDR2 YFSETQ. The CDR3 region has the DNA TGCGCCAGCAGCTTGATTGGACTAGCGGGAGTCAACACCGGGGAGCTGTTTTTT. Encoded protein: CASSLIGLAGVNTGELFF.

The genes are TRBV2 and TRBJ2-7, with 7 bases identical to TRBD1. Trimming took 6 bases from V and 4 from J; bases not matched to a gene: 6. The germline V gene encodes CDR1 SNHLY and CDR2 FYNNEI. The CDR3 covers 13 residues. The CDR3 region has the DNA TGTGCCAGCAGGCCGACAGGGTTTTACGAGCAGTACTTC. Amino acid sequence: CASRPTGFYEQYF. Variable domain in full (rest from reference TRBV2 and TRBJ2-7): EPEVTQTPSHQVTQMGQEVILRCVPISNHLYFYWYRQILGQKVEFLVSFYNNEISEKSEIFDDQFSVERPDGSNFTLKIRSTKLEDSAMYFCASRPTGFYEQYFGPGTRLTVT.

This clonotype came up many times. The J gene is TRBJ1-2, the V gene TRBV28, with TRBD1 as a possible D gene (6 bases). The V gene's germline CDR1 is MDHEN and CDR2 SYDVKM. This CDR3 is 14 amino acids long. Trimming removed 5 bases at V and 8 bases at J, with 18 bases between. CDR3 sequence: CASSPGGFSRGYTF. Here the CDR3 DNA reads TGTGCCAGCAGTCCGGGGGGCTTTTCGAGGGGCTACACCTTC.

Many counts were recorded for this clonotype. The chain employs TRBV7-9 and TRBJ2-3, with 10 positions matching TRBD2. CDR1 is SEHNR, CDR2 FQNEAQ, per germline (reference sequence). The CDR3 extends over 15 amino acids. V shed 3 bases, J shed 4 bases, and the junction held 4 bases outside the gene matches. The CDR3 region is CASSLTSGPADTQYF. The CDR3 DNA sequence: TGTGCCAGCAGCTTGACTAGCGGGCCCGCAGATACGCAGTATTTT.

In this sample, this clonotype turned up many times. The rearrangement uses TRBV12-3 or TRBV12-4 and TRBJ1-1; D not resolved. This CDR3 contains 13 residues. The V end lost 6 bases, the J end lost 13 bases, and 21 bases lay between the germline ends. The CDR3, as DNA: TGTGCCAGCAGCCCAGGAGGGCAGCGACAAGTTTTCTTT. Protein product: CASSPGGQRQVFF.

The chain uses TRBV20-1 and TRBJ2-2, with unresolved D. The CDR3 totals 14 residues. CDR1 is DFQATT and CDR2 is SNEGSKA in the germline V gene (reference sequence). V lost 6 bases and J lost 6, with 17 bases in between. The DNA of the CDR3 is TGCAGTGCCTTGCGTATTTCAGGCCCCGGGGAGCTGTTTTTT. Protein: CSALRISGPGELFF.

This clonotype was counted many times. The chain employs TRBV6-5 and TRBJ1-6; D gene unclear. The CDR3 contains 19 residues. V lost 0 bases to trimming and J lost 0 bases, with 15 bases between them. Germline lookup yields CDR1 MNHEY and CDR2 SVGAGI. CDR3 nucleotides: TGTGCCAGCAGTTACTCGGGGAAATTCGCAAGCTCCTATAATTCACCCCTCCACTTT. This codes for CASSYSGKFASSYNSPLHF.

By share, this clonotype counts as medium-sized (0.01 to 0.1%). The gene calls are TRBV7-9 and TRBJ2-1; no reliable D call. The CDR3 sequence is 12 residues long. Trimming pared 4 bases from V and 7 bases from J, leaving 8 bases between. Germline V CDR1 and CDR2: SEHNR, FQNEAQ (reference sequence). CDR3 coding DNA: TGTGCCAGCAGCTACTTAGGGAATGAGCAGTTCTTC. Its translation: CASSYLGNEQFF.